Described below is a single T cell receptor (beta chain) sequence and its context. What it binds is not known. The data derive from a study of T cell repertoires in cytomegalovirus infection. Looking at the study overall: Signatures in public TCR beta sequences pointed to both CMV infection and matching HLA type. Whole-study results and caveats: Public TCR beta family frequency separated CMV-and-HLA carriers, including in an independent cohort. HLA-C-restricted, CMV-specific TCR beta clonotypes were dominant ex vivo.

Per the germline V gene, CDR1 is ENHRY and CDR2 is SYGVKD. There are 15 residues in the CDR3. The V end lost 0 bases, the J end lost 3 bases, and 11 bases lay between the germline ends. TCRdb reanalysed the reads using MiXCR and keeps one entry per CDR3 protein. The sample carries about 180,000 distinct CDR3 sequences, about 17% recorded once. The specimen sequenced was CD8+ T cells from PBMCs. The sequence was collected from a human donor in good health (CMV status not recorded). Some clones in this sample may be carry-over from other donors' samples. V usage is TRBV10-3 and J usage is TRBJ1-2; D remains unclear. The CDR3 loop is CAISESPGEDYGYTF. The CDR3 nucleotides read TGTGCCATCAGTGAGTCACCGGGCGAGGACTATGGCTACACCTTC.